Below, one T cell receptor (beta chain) is given with its context. Vbeta (60) and Jbeta (13) primers were used in the PCR. Sequenced by immunoSEQ multiplex PCR; TCRdb stores in-frame clones only, minus some. Altogether around 180,000 clones are present, less than 90% being singletons, with the ten largest covering about 0.24%. The CDR3 contains 16 residues. Trimming left V 0 bases short and J 6 bases short, with 15 bases between. CDR1 and CDR2 (germline): MNHEY, SVGAGI. This specimen comes from a study of cytomegalovirus exposure and HLA in healthy donors. The sample taken for sequencing was PBMCs. The clonotype was recovered from a girl in the first two years of life in good health and CMV-seronegative. The gene calls are TRBV6-5 and TRBJ1-5; D gene uncertain. CDR3 nucleotides: TGTGCCAGCAGTTACTCGTACCGCCCGGGTGGTCAGCCCCAGCATTTT. This codes for CASSYSYRPGGQPQHF.